This T cell receptor beta chain derives from a study of blood T cell repertoires in COVID-19. In the study overall: Italy, Spain and the United States were the sources of the convalescent and acute COVID-19 samples. PBMCs, B-cell-depleted T cells, or T cells were the source of the cDNA or gDNA that made up the material.

Looked up from germline, CDR1 is SNHLY and CDR2 is FYNNEI. J gave up 2 bases and V 6 bases, and 6 bases lay outside the gene matches. The CDR3 spans 16 residues. This clone was picked up one time. Authors' data handling: Reference gene primers were amplified, and this amplification served to estimate nucleated cell counts. Measured with immunoSEQ multiplex PCR; TCRdb has only the in-frame clones, and not every one. The V and J calls and clone size were taken over from that table, and D and trimming were inferred from the DNA. The sample lists 34,000 or so clones; approximately 90% were seen once. This TCR came from a man between 50 and 59 years old with active or convalescent COVID-19. The chain recombines TRBV2 with TRBJ2-5, with 13 bases fitting TRBD2. Sequencing was carried out using peripheral blood. CDR3 sequence reads: CASSAGLAGEQETQYF. DNA for the CDR3: TGTGCCAGCAGCGCCGGACTAGCGGGAGAACAAGAGACCCAGTACTTC.